The next 32 T cell receptor beta chains were all read from a single sample in a study of blood T cells in healthy people across ages. Sample-barcoded 5' priming and a J-beta primer mix drove a second PCR of roughly 7 to 11 cycles. TCRdb reprocessed the 5' RACE reads via MiXCR and lists one record per CDR3 protein. Among 1.5 million to 2 million distinct CDR3 sequences, around half were seen once, and the ten largest hold less than 2.5%. The sample consisted of blood. Receptor source: a woman in her thirties or forties in good health.

This chain joins TRBV6-1 and TRBJ2-1; a weak D match, TRBD1 (5 bases). The CDR3 is made up of 15 amino acids. Trimming left V 1 base short and J 7 bases short, with 14 bases between. The germline V gene has CDR1 MNHNS and CDR2 SASEGT. CDR3 loop: CASSEEVWGLNEQFF. As DNA, the CDR3 is TGTGCCAGCAGTGAAGAAGTTTGGGGCCTTAATGAGCAGTTCTTC.

This clonotype came up a few times. The rearrangement links TRBV7-8 to TRBJ2-3, with a possible D match to TRBD1 (5 bases). Germline assignment: CDR1 SGHVS and CDR2 FQNEAQ. V was pared by 5 bases and J by 5 bases, with 20 bases between. The CDR3 runs to 16 residues. This chain's CDR3 is CASSPQGSIEEDTQYF. The CDR3 nucleotides read TGTGCCAGCAGCCCGCAGGGATCGATAGAGGAAGATACGCAGTATTTT. The complete variable domain, with remaining parts taken from reference TRBV7-8 and TRBJ2-3, reads GAGVSQSPRYKVAKRGQDVALRCDPISGHVSLFWYQQALGQGPEFLTYFQNEAQLDKSGLPSDRFFAERPEGSVSTLKIQRTQQEDSAVYLCASSPQGSIEEDTQYFGPGTRLTVL.

The V call is TRBV20-1, the J call TRBJ2-7, with 10 positions matching TRBD2. Judging by the DNA end, TRBJ2-5 fits better; the J call may be wrong. The CDR3 is 13 amino acids. Germline V CDR1 and CDR2: DFQATT, SNEGSKA (reference sequence). The CDR3 here is CSAKLAGIETQYF. The CDR3 coding sequence is TGCAGTGCTAAACTAGCGGGGATAGAGACCCAGTACTTC.

This clonotype appeared a few times. The chain employs TRBV20-1 and TRBJ2-3, with D perhaps matching TRBD1 (6 bases). Trimming removed 6 bases from V and 2 bases from J, with 18 bases in between. This CDR3 is built from 15 residues. Germline V gene data show CDR1 as DFQATT and CDR2 as SNEGSKA (reference sequence). This chain's CDR3 is CSADRGWSDTDTQYF. The DNA for the CDR3 is TGCAGTGCCGATAGGGGGTGGTCAGACACAGATACGCAGTATTTT.

The chain joins TRBV7-2 to TRBJ2-3, with D perhaps given as TRBD1 or TRBD2 (6 bases each). Deletions cut 6 bases from V and 3 bases from J, with 22 bases between. The CDR3 consists of 17 residues. In germline, CDR1 is SGHTA, CDR2 FQGNSA. CDR3 DNA: TGTGCCAGCAGGCTAGGAACCGGGGGCATCGGGACAGATACGCAGTATTTT. Translation gives CASRLGTGGIGTDTQYF.

The chain is built from TRBV28 and TRBJ1-4; no definite D call. The CDR3 has 18 amino acids. The V end lost 4 bases, the J end lost 5 bases, and 23 bases lay between the germline ends. CDR1 is MDHEN, CDR2 SYDVKM, per germline. The CDR3 coding sequence is TGTGCCAGCAGTTCGCCAACAGCCGGACTCAAAGGAAATGAAAAACTGTTTTTT. It codes for CASSSPTAGLKGNEKLFF.

This clonotype came up many times. The J gene is TRBJ1-2, the V gene TRBV20-1; 9 bases align to TRBD1. This CDR3 has 15 amino acids. With V trimmed by 6 bases and J by 3 bases, 11 bases remained unmatched. Germline CDR1 is DFQATT and CDR2 is SNEGSKA (reference sequence). CDR3 bases: TGCAGTGCCCTCATGGTGGACAGGGGTGACTATGGCTACACCTTC. As protein: CSALMVDRGDYGYTF.

The rearrangement joins TRBV9 to TRBJ1-2; TRBD1 aligns across 7 bases. Germline assignment: CDR1 SGDLS and CDR2 YYNGEE. V shed 7 bases and J 4 bases; nucleotides not matched to a gene: 4. CDR3 length: 12 amino acids. CDR3 region: CASAQGTYGYTF. The CDR3 bases are TGTGCCAGCGCACAGGGGACCTATGGCTACACCTTC.

This clonotype has only a few counts. The chain has TRBV2 and TRBJ2-7, with 10 bases that match TRBD1. Germline V gene sequence: CDR1 SNHLY, CDR2 FYNNEI. V gave up 7 bases and J gave up 10 bases; unmatched junction bases: 13. There are 14 residues in the CDR3. CDR3 in DNA: TGTGCCAGCATCCTTGGTGGGGGGACAGGGGCCCAGTACTTC. Translation gives CASILGGGTGAQYF.

This clonotype was observed a handful of times. V gene TRBV5-1 combines with J gene TRBJ1-1; D possibly corresponds to TRBD1 (5 bases). The CDR3 sequence is 14 residues long. The V end lost 4 bases, the J end lost 1 base, and 11 bases lay between the germline ends. Germline V gene data show CDR1 as SGHRS and CDR2 as YFSETQ. CDR3: CASSRGTENTEAFF. CDR3 DNA sequence: TGCGCCAGCAGCCGGGGGACGGAGAACACTGAAGCTTTCTTT.

The genes are TRBV20-1 and TRBJ2-5; D is possibly TRBD2 (6 bases). The CDR3 has 13 residues. V was shortened by 4 bases and J by 2 bases, with 11 bases between the two germline ends. Germline assignment: CDR1 DFQATT and CDR2 SNEGSKA (reference sequence). The CDR3 sequence is CSAMGGSQETQYF. CDR3 coding DNA: TGCAGTGCTATGGGGGGATCTCAAGAGACCCAGTACTTC.

The CDR3 spells CASSYTQGLYEQYF. The CDR3 bases are TGTGCCAGCAGTTATACCCAGGGTCTATACGAGCAGTACTTC. The genes are TRBV6-5 and TRBJ2-7; D may be TRBD1 (5 bases). The germline gives CDR1 MNHEY, CDR2 SVGAGI. There are 14 residues in the CDR3. V was trimmed by 3 bases and J by 4 bases, leaving 13 bases between them.

The V and J genes are TRBV20-1 and TRBJ1-2; tentative D call: TRBD1 (5 bases). CDR1 is DFQATT and CDR2 is SNEGSKA in the germline V gene (reference sequence). V was cut by 3 bases and J by 7 bases, with 15 bases left in between. This CDR3 comprises 13 residues. CDR3 sequence: CSARGPGSSGYTF. DNA of the CDR3: TGCAGTGCTAGGGGGCCCGGCAGCAGTGGCTACACCTTC.

This clonotype was seen more than once but under ten times. The chain carries TRBV7-2 and TRBJ2-7; the match to TRBD1 covers 7 bases. V gave up 5 bases and J gave up 0 bases; unmatched junction bases: 7. The CDR3 covers 15 residues. CDR1 is SGHTA and CDR2 is FQGNSA in the germline V gene. Written as DNA, the CDR3 is TGTGCCAGCAGCACCGAGGGGGCCAGCTCCTACGAGCAGTACTTC. This sequence encodes CASSTEGASSYEQYF.

This clonotype was recorded a few times. J is TRBJ2-1 and V is TRBV6-5; TRBD2 agrees at 9 bases. The germline V gene encodes CDR1 MNHEY and CDR2 SVGAGI. The CDR3 consists of 14 residues. J was trimmed by 14 bases and V by 5 bases; bases with no gene match: 13. Written as DNA, the CDR3 is TGTGCCAGCAGTCTGACGGCGGGGGGGTTTAATAAGTTCTTC. It translates to CASSLTAGGFNKFF.

This clonotype was recorded once. V and J are TRBV20-1 and TRBJ2-1; 8 positions match TRBD1. J gave up 4 bases and V 0 bases, and 8 bases lay outside the gene matches. CDR1 DFQATT and CDR2 SNEGSKA come from the germline V gene (reference sequence). This CDR3 spans 16 amino acids. DNA of the CDR3: TGCAGTGCTAGAGATCGGAAACAGGGGGGATACAATGAGCAGTTCTTC. The encoded protein is CSARDRKQGGYNEQFF.

This clonotype was observed once. The chain uses TRBV10-3 and TRBJ1-1, with D uncertain. The CDR3 runs to 12 residues. CDR1 and CDR2 from the germline V gene are ENHRY and SYGVKD. The V gene lost 4 bases and the J gene lost 6 bases, with 9 bases spanning the gap. The chain's CDR3 is CAISAGQAEAFF. The CDR3 DNA sequence: TGTGCCATCAGTGCTGGTCAGGCTGAAGCTTTCTTT.

This chain uses TRBV20-1 with TRBJ2-7; 8 bases are a match to TRBD1. The last part of the DNA fits TRBJ2-5 better; the J call may be wrong. Germline V gene sequence: CDR1 DFQATT, CDR2 SNEGSKA (reference sequence). The CDR3 runs 16 residues. CDR3 in DNA: TGCAGTGTCCCAATTCCCCGGACAGGGAGAGGAGAGACCCAGTACTTC. Its translation is CSVPIPRTGRGETQYF.

This sequence joins TRBV20-1 and TRBJ1-2; D is unclear. CDR1 is DFQATT and CDR2 is SNEGSKA in the germline V gene (reference sequence). The CDR3 has 14 residues. The CDR3 region has the DNA TGCAGCACTCTCGACTGGGCTGGGTCTCATGGCTACACCTTC. Translating gives CSTLDWAGSHGYTF.

CDR3 sequence: CASSLGDRGPDTQYF. As DNA, the CDR3 is TGTGCCAGCAGCTTAGGGGACAGGGGGCCAGATACGCAGTATTTT. This chain uses TRBV7-9 with TRBJ2-3; the match to TRBD1 covers 12 bases. The CDR3 covers 15 residues. V was pared by 1 base and J by 4 bases, with 0 bases of the junction left unmatched. Germline V CDR1 and CDR2: SEHNR, FQNEAQ (reference sequence).

The V gene is TRBV28, the J gene TRBJ2-7; D is possibly TRBD1 or TRBD2 (6 bases each). V lost 6 bases, J lost 9 bases, and 24 bases lay in between. CDR3 size: 15 residues. CDR1 and CDR2 from the germline V gene are MDHEN and SYDVKM. In DNA, the CDR3 is TGTGCCAGCAGGCCCAGCACCGGGACACGGGGGTGGCAGTACTTC. This translates into CASRPSTGTRGWQYF.

The sample holds many counts of this clonotype. The chain recombines TRBV24-1 with TRBJ2-3; D unresolved. The V end was cut by 9 bases, the J end by 1 base, with 10 bases between. The CDR3 contains 13 residues. From germline, CDR1 is KGHDR and CDR2 SFDVKD. CDR3 loop: CATSSSGTDTQYF. Here the CDR3 DNA reads TGTGCCACCTCTTCTTCCGGCACAGATACGCAGTATTTT.

The V gene is TRBV20-1, the J gene TRBJ2-3, with 12 bases identical to TRBD2. Germline V CDR1 and CDR2: DFQATT, SNEGSKA (reference sequence). V trimming: 0 bases; J trimming: 5 bases; junction bases outside the gene matches: 12. This CDR3 comprises 18 residues. CDR3 sequence reads: CSARDGAELAGGGDTQYF. CDR3 nucleotides: TGCAGTGCTAGAGATGGGGCCGAGCTAGCGGGGGGGGGAGATACGCAGTATTTT.

The chain has TRBV5-5 and TRBJ2-3; weak D call: TRBD2 (5 bases). Trimming removed 3 bases from V and 0 bases from J, with 17 bases in between. Germline CDR1 reads SGHKS; CDR2 reads YYEKEE (reference sequence). The CDR3 loop spans 17 amino acids. The chain's CDR3 is CASSSSRTSPSTDTQYF. The CDR3 nucleotides are TGTGCCAGCAGCTCGTCCCGGACTTCACCTAGCACAGATACGCAGTATTTT.

The J gene is TRBJ2-5, the V gene TRBV2; D is perhaps TRBD1 (5 bases). The V gene lost 4 bases and the J gene lost 5 bases, with 14 bases spanning the gap. There are 14 residues in the CDR3. Germline CDR1 is SNHLY and CDR2 is FYNNEI. The CDR3 here is CASSVGAVSETQYF. The DNA for the CDR3 is TGTGCCAGCAGTGTAGGGGCAGTGTCGGAGACCCAGTACTTC. The full variable domain, with the rest looked up from reference TRBV2 and TRBJ2-5, is EPEVTQTPSHQVTQMGQEVILRCVPISNHLYFYWYRQILGQKVEFLVSFYNNEISEKSEIFDDQFSVERPDGSNFTLKIRSTKLEDSAMYFCASSVGAVSETQYFGPGTRLLVL.

CDR3 nucleotides: TGTGCCAGCAGTTACCTCCAGGGGGCCTACAATGAGCAGTACTTC. Translated: CASSYLQGAYNEQYF. This chain uses TRBV6-5 with TRBJ2-1, with TRBD1 identical over 8 bases. The J call may be incorrect, as the DNA end agrees better with TRBJ2-7. The V gene's germline CDR1 is MNHEY and CDR2 SVGAGI. The CDR3 loop spans 15 amino acids.

The rearrangement joins TRBV28 to TRBJ2-7; D perhaps matches TRBD1 (6 bases). The CDR3 has 12 residues. Trimming took off 7 bases at V and 2 bases at J, with 9 bases between the two ends. Per germline, CDR1 MDHEN and CDR2 SYDVKM. The CDR3 DNA is TGTGCCAGCAACAGGGAACCCTACGAGCAGTACTTC. It yields the protein CASNREPYEQYF. The full variable domain, completed using reference TRBV28 and TRBJ2-7, is DVKVTQSSRYLVKRTGEKVFLECVQDMDHENMFWYRQDPGLGLRLIYFSYDVKMKEKGDIPEGYSVSREKKERFSLILESASTNQTSMYLCASNREPYEQYFGPGTRLTVT.

The table lists this clonotype with a few counts. This rearrangement joins TRBV27 to TRBJ1-2; D may be TRBD1 (5 bases). Germline V gives CDR1 MNHEY, CDR2 SMNVEV (reference sequence). CDR3 length: 14 residues. Between the trimmed V and J ends, which lost 0 bases and 8 bases, there was a span of 13 bases. The CDR3 reads CASSLSRLRQGYTF. CDR3 DNA: TGTGCCAGCAGTTTATCTCGATTGAGACAGGGCTACACCTTC.

The DNA for the CDR3 is TGTGCCATCAGGGCCGGGACAGGGGGTTCCTACGAGCAGTACTTC. Translation gives CAIRAGTGGSYEQYF. This chain links TRBV10-3 with TRBJ2-7; 11 positions match TRBD1. J was trimmed by 1 base and V by 6 bases; bases with no gene match: 5. The CDR3 contains 15 residues. The germline V gene has CDR1 ENHRY and CDR2 SYGVKD.

CDR3 amino acids: CASSRTELAKNIQYF. As DNA, the CDR3 is TGTGCCAGCAGTAGGACAGAATTAGCCAAAAACATTCAGTACTTC. The chain carries TRBV2 and TRBJ2-4, with D perhaps matching TRBD1 (6 bases). Trimming cost V 5 bases and J 0 bases, with 11 bases left between them. The CDR3 has 15 amino acids. Germline CDR1 and CDR2: SNHLY and FYNNEI.

The chain has TRBV27 and TRBJ2-1; tentative D call: TRBD2 (6 bases). Trimming stripped 5 bases from V and 7 bases from J, with 21 bases between. The CDR3 extends over 16 amino acids. CDR1 and CDR2 from the germline V gene are MNHEY and SMNVEV (reference sequence). CDR3 DNA sequence: TGTGCCAGCAGTAGCCGGGACTTTCGACCTTTGAATGAGCAGTTCTTC. Translated: CASSSRDFRPLNEQFF.

The CDR3 sequence: CASSLQGRKAQYF. The CDR3 bases are TGTGCCAGCAGTTTACAGGGTAGGAAGGCCCAGTACTTC. V usage is TRBV28 and J usage is TRBJ2-7; D is possibly TRBD1 (5 bases). The germline V and J ends were trimmed by 2 bases and 10 bases, with 15 bases remaining between them. CDR3 length: 13 residues. CDR1 MDHEN and CDR2 SYDVKM come from the germline V gene.